Shown below are 10 T cell receptor beta chains from a single sample sequenced in a study of CD8 T cells in ankylosing spondylitis. TCRdb ran MiXCR on the 5' RACE reads and lists one entry per CDR3 protein. Of under 150,000 distinct CDR3 sequences in the sample, 9.5% to 12% were seen once. The sample consisted of blood, either unsorted or a sorted T cell fraction (not recorded which). Receptors originate from a female donor with ankylosing spondylitis or in good health (not recorded which).

The chain recombines TRBV20-1 with TRBJ1-1, with 10 bases aligning to TRBD1. The CDR3 extends over 14 amino acids. V was pared by 3 bases and J by 4 bases, with 5 bases of the junction left unmatched. Per the germline V gene, CDR1 is DFQATT and CDR2 is SNEGSKA (reference sequence). The CDR3 DNA reads TGCAGTGCTAGTCCGACAGGGGGCCGCACTGAAGCTTTCTTT. This sequence encodes CSASPTGGRTEAFF.

This clonotype was counted ten times or more. This chain uses TRBV12-3 or TRBV12-4 with TRBJ2-3, with 9 nucleotides matching TRBD2. V shed 1 base and J 5 bases; nucleotides not matched to a gene: 4. The CDR3 has 15 amino acids. The CDR3: CASSLVAGGIDTQYF. The CDR3 DNA reads TGTGCCAGCAGTTTAGTTGCGGGAGGGATAGATACGCAGTATTTT.

The V gene is TRBV11-2, the J gene TRBJ2-5; 12 bases line up with TRBD2. The V gene's germline CDR1 is SGHAT and CDR2 FQNNGV. The V and J ends lost 3 bases and 6 bases, in that order; junction bases with no gene match: 2. The CDR3 covers 14 residues. This chain's CDR3 is CASSFTSGGKTQYF. The DNA of the CDR3 is TGTGCCAGCAGCTTCACTAGCGGGGGGAAGACCCAGTACTTC. Filled out from reference TRBV11-2 and TRBJ2-5, the complete variable domain reads EAGVAQSPRYKIIEKRQSVAFWCNPISGHATLYWYQQILGQGPKLLIQFQNNGVVDDSQLPKDRFSAERLKGVDSTLKIQPAKLEDSAVYLCASSFTSGGKTQYFGPGTRLLVL.

This clonotype was recorded at least ten times. The rearrangement joins TRBV7-6 to TRBJ2-5; unclear D gene. CDR3 length: 15 amino acids. Germline V gives CDR1 SGHVS, CDR2 FNYEAQ. Trimming pared 3 bases from V and 2 bases from J, leaving 13 bases between. CDR3 in DNA: TGTGCCAGCAGCTTTAGGGTCGATCGGCAAGAGACCCAGTACTTC. Its translation: CASSFRVDRQETQYF.

In its sample, this clonotype was seen many times. The V and J genes are TRBV12-3 or TRBV12-4 and TRBJ1-2, with D perhaps TRBD1 (5 bases). The V gene lost 6 bases and the J gene lost 3 bases, with 17 bases spanning the gap. There are 15 residues in the CDR3. The CDR3 reads CASSHLTPQDYGYTF. The CDR3 DNA follows: TGTGCCAGCAGCCACCTGACACCACAGGACTATGGCTACACCTTC.

This clonotype has at least ten counts. The chain employs TRBV24-1 and TRBJ2-3; 8 bases are a match to TRBD1. Germline V gene data show CDR1 as KGHDR and CDR2 as SFDVKD. V lost 2 bases to trimming and J lost 1 base; unmatched junction nucleotides: 7. The CDR3 spans 17 residues. In nucleotides, the CDR3 is TGTGCCACCAGTGATTCGACCCCGGGACAGGGCACAGATACGCAGTATTTT. This codes for CATSDSTPGQGTDTQYF.

This clonotype was counted ten times or more. The CDR3 DNA is TGTGCCAGCGGGACACAGGGGCCTTGGGAAAAACTGTTTTTT. This encodes CASGTQGPWEKLFF. The V call is TRBV2, the J call TRBJ1-4; 7 bases match TRBD1. This CDR3 comprises 14 residues. Germline V gene data show CDR1 as SNHLY and CDR2 as FYNNEI. V lost 8 bases and J lost 8; bases outside the gene matches: 11.

This clonotype was counted at least ten times. The chain is built from TRBV11-2 and TRBJ2-7; 11 nucleotides match TRBD2. Germline V gives CDR1 SGHAT, CDR2 FQNNGV. The CDR3 covers 15 residues. V shed 6 bases and J 3 bases; nucleotides not matched to a gene: 7. This CDR3 is CASRPGLAGIYEQYF. Written as DNA, the CDR3 is TGTGCCAGCAGACCCGGACTAGCGGGTATCTACGAGCAGTACTTC. The variable domain in full, with the rest retrieved from reference TRBV11-2 and TRBJ2-7, is EAGVAQSPRYKIIEKRQSVAFWCNPISGHATLYWYQQILGQGPKLLIQFQNNGVVDDSQLPKDRFSAERLKGVDSTLKIQPAKLEDSAVYLCASRPGLAGIYEQYFGPGTRLTVT.

This clonotype was seen ten or more times. This chain connects TRBV20-1 to TRBJ2-1, with 10 bases fitting TRBD2. The CDR3 covers 15 residues. With 6 bases clipped from V and 2 bases from J, the junction kept 7 bases outside the gene matches. CDR1 and CDR2 from the germline V gene are DFQATT and SNEGSKA (reference sequence). The CDR3 loop reads CSATLAGSTYNEQFF. CDR3 DNA sequence: TGCAGTGCCACACTAGCGGGAAGTACCTACAATGAGCAGTTCTTC.

This clonotype was seen a single time. J is TRBJ2-3 and V is TRBV5-5; maybe TRBD1 (6 bases). Trimming took off 1 base at V and 5 bases at J, with 17 bases between the two ends. Germline CDR1 SGHKS, CDR2 YYEKEE (reference sequence). This CDR3 is 16 amino acids long. DNA of the CDR3: TGTGCCAGCAGCTTGACAGGGTCCCATCCAGGAGATACGCAGTATTTT. As protein: CASSLTGSHPGDTQYF.